A single sample gave rise to the 14 T cell receptor beta chains below, sequenced in a study of blood T cell repertoires in COVID-19. The assay was immunoSEQ multiplex PCR, and TCRdb's table has in-frame clones only and misses some. This sample has under 250,000 clones, with 80% to 85% found just once. Sequencing was performed on peripheral blood. The source is a woman under 40 who had recovered from COVID-19.

The chain has TRBV29-1 and TRBJ1-2, with 7 bases lining up with TRBD1. The CDR3 is 14 amino acids. Trimming at V came to 3 bases and at J to 5 bases, leaving 9 bases not matched to a gene. Per germline, CDR1 SQVTM and CDR2 ANQGSEA. The CDR3 region is CSVDTTGPPYGYTF. The CDR3 DNA reads as TGCAGCGTTGATACGACAGGGCCCCCTTATGGCTACACCTTC.

This clone showed up just a few times. The chain couples TRBV24-1 to TRBJ2-3, with D possibly being TRBD2 (7 bases). Trimming took off 4 bases at V and 3 bases at J, with 13 bases between the two ends. Per the germline V gene, CDR1 is KGHDR and CDR2 is SFDVKD. CDR3 length: 15 residues. The CDR3, as DNA: TGTGCCACCAGTGAGGGGAGGGGGGGGACAGATACGCAGTATTTT. Translating it yields CATSEGRGGTDTQYF.

This clone was detected once. This chain uses TRBV5-1 with TRBJ1-1, with TRBD1 identical over 8 bases. In germline, CDR1 is SGHRS, CDR2 YFSETQ. This CDR3 has 13 residues. V gave up 5 bases and J gave up 0 bases; unmatched junction bases: 0. CDR3 nucleotides: TGCGCCAGCAGGGGACAGGTGAACACTGAAGCTTTCTTT. Translation gives CASRGQVNTEAFF.

This clone has more than one count but fewer than ten. The CDR3 loop reads CASSQGGGVFHEQYF. CDR3 DNA: TGTGCCAGCAGCCAGGGAGGCGGGGTTTTCCACGAGCAGTACTTC. The chain is built from TRBV7-9 and TRBJ2-7; possible D gene TRBD2, 6 bases. The CDR3 is made up of 15 amino acids. The V and J ends lost 5 bases and 5 bases respectively, with 19 bases between them. Looked up from germline, CDR1 is SEHNR and CDR2 is FQNEAQ (reference sequence).

The V and J genes are TRBV6-1 and TRBJ2-7, with TRBD1 identical over 8 bases. V trimming: 0 bases; J trimming: 7 bases; junction bases outside the gene matches: 8. The CDR3 sequence is 15 residues long. Germline V CDR1 and CDR2: MNHNS, SASEGT. In nucleotides, the CDR3 is TGTGCCAGCAGTGAAGCCGGGACAGGCTCAATGGAGCAGTACTTC. It is translated as CASSEAGTGSMEQYF.

This clone was seen at least ten times. The chain recombines TRBV4-1 with TRBJ1-5; maybe TRBD1 (5 bases). Germline CDR1 and CDR2: MGHRA and YSYEKL. V lost 0 bases and J 7 bases, leaving 7 bases between the germline ends. CDR3 size: 13 residues. The CDR3 spells CASSQDRGQPQHF. In nucleotides, the CDR3 is TGCGCCAGCAGCCAAGATAGGGGACAGCCCCAGCATTTT.

This clone was detected once. V and J are TRBV28 and TRBJ1-1, with unresolved D. Per germline, CDR1 MDHEN and CDR2 SYDVKM. This CDR3 has 13 amino acids. V lost 4 bases and J lost 3, with 9 bases in between. The CDR3 here is CASSSPGDTEAFF. CDR3 DNA sequence: TGTGCCAGCAGTTCCCCCGGGGACACTGAAGCTTTCTTT. Full variable domain (outside the CDR3, taken from reference TRBV28 and TRBJ1-1): DVKVTQSSRYLVKRTGEKVFLECVQDMDHENMFWYRQDPGLGLRLIYFSYDVKMKEKGDIPEGYSVSREKKERFSLILESASTNQTSMYLCASSSPGDTEAFFGQGTRLTVV.

The chain carries TRBV28 and TRBJ2-5, with TRBD1 as a possible D gene (5 bases). Trimming shortened V by 6 bases and J by 3 bases, and 11 bases separated the two germline ends. Germline CDR1 is MDHEN and CDR2 is SYDVKM. The CDR3 has 13 residues. The CDR3 spells CASRNDRKETQYF. CDR3 DNA sequence: TGTGCCAGCAGAAATGACAGAAAAGAGACCCAGTACTTC.

CDR3 coding DNA: TGTGCCACCAGCGGACAGGGTCGGGGCTACACCTTC. This sequence encodes CATSGQGRGYTF. The chain employs TRBV24-1 and TRBJ1-2; 8 bases are shared with TRBD1. The CDR3 extends over 12 amino acids. The junction had 5 bases not matched to a gene; V was cut back by 7 bases and J by 8 bases. The germline CDR1 and CDR2 sequences are KGHDR and SFDVKD.

V gene TRBV6-4 combines with J gene TRBJ2-5, with D perhaps matching TRBD2 (9 bases). Germline V gene data show CDR1 as MRHNA and CDR2 as SNTAGT. This CDR3 region has 16 residues. V was trimmed by 7 bases and J by 3 bases, leaving 21 bases between them. DNA of the CDR3: TGTGCCAGCACCCTCCAGGGGGCGGGAGGGAAAGAGACCCAGTACTTC. This codes for CASTLQGAGGKETQYF.

The CDR3 is CARGGGAYGYTF. The CDR3 nucleotides read TGTGCCAGAGGTGGGGGGGCCTATGGCTACACCTTC. This rearrangement joins TRBV6-5 to TRBJ1-2; maybe TRBD1 (6 bases). Germline-derived CDR1 and CDR2 are MNHEY and SVGAGI. There are 12 residues in the CDR3. Trimming removed 9 bases from V and 4 bases from J, with 12 bases in between.

The chain has TRBV5-1 and TRBJ2-5; a weak D match, TRBD1 (6 bases). V was shortened by 5 bases and J by 5 bases, with 19 bases between the two germline ends. CDR1 and CDR2 from the germline V gene are SGHRS and YFSETQ. CDR3 length: 15 amino acids. CDR3 DNA: TGCGCCAGCAGGGGCACAGGGACCCCTTCGGAGACCCAGTACTTC. Translation gives CASRGTGTPSETQYF.

This clone came up once. This chain connects TRBV7-6 to TRBJ2-5; D remains ambiguous. Looked up from germline, CDR1 is SGHVS and CDR2 is FNYEAQ. V dropped 5 bases and J dropped 4 bases, with 14 bases sitting between them. The CDR3 has 14 residues. The DNA of the CDR3 is TGTGCCAGCAGCCCATCCGGGTCGGTAGAGACCCAGTACTTC. As protein: CASSPSGSVETQYF.

This sequence joins TRBV2 and TRBJ2-1; D is undetermined. V was cut by 6 bases and J by 5 bases, with 5 bases left in between. The CDR3 consists of 11 residues. Germline-derived CDR1 and CDR2 are SNHLY and FYNNEI. DNA for the CDR3: TGTGCCAGCAGCTTCCACAATGAGCAGTTCTTC. Amino acids: CASSFHNEQFF.